The 23 T cell receptor beta chains listed next were all sequenced from one sample in a study of cytomegalovirus exposure and HLA in healthy donors. It was with 60 Vbeta and 13 Jbeta primers that the PCR ran. The protocol was immunoSEQ multiplex PCR, while the TCRdb copy is restricted to in-frame clones and leaves out a portion. The sample carries 40,000 to 45,000 clones, roughly 51% recorded once. Sequenced material: PBMCs. The receptors originated from a man between 60 and 70 years old in good health and CMV-seronegative.

This clone was seen a handful of times. The chain combines TRBV14 with TRBJ2-5; 7 bases align to TRBD1. The J call is in doubt because the DNA end fits TRBJ2-7 better. The CDR3 totals 14 residues. Germline V gene lookup returns CDR1 SGHDN and CDR2 FVKESK. The CDR3: CASSLTGVSYEQYF. The CDR3 bases are TGTGCCAGCAGCCTCACAGGGGTCTCCTACGAGCAGTACTTC.

This clone turned up a few times. The V and J genes are TRBV7-9 and TRBJ2-3; TRBD1 is a possible D gene (6 bases). V lost 3 bases to trimming and J lost 1 base, with 11 bases between them. Germline values: CDR1 SEHNR, CDR2 FQNEAQ (reference sequence). CDR3 size: 15 residues. This CDR3 is CASSFPQGGTDTQYF. Written as DNA, the CDR3 is TGTGCCAGCAGCTTTCCACAGGGCGGCACAGATACGCAGTATTTT.

This clone occurred once. A read error may produce the germline difference seen at one junction end. The CDR3 sequence: CTWSVLANEKLFF. The DNA of the CDR3 is TGTACCTGGAGTGTACTAGCGAATGAAAAACTGTTTTTT. The chain is built from TRBV30 and TRBJ1-4; D is unresolved. The CDR3 extends over 13 amino acids. Germline V gene lookup returns CDR1 GTSNPN and CDR2 SVGIG (reference sequence).

This chain uses TRBV7-6 with TRBJ2-5, with TRBD1 identical over 10 bases. CDR1 is SGHVS, CDR2 FNYEAQ, per germline. The CDR3 length is 19 residues. With V trimmed by 0 bases and J by 0 bases, 10 bases remained unmatched. As DNA, the CDR3 is TGTGCCAGCAGCTTAGCGTGGGGGACAGGGGAGGAGTACCAAGAGACCCAGTACTTC. Its translation is CASSLAWGTGEEYQETQYF.

This clone appeared a few times. DNA of the CDR3: TGTGCCAGCTCAGAGCGGGAGGGTGCCTACGAGCAGTACTTC. Translating it yields CASSEREGAYEQYF. V and J are TRBV18 and TRBJ2-7; 10 bases align to TRBD2. This CDR3 region has 14 residues. CDR1 is KGHSH and CDR2 is LQKENI in the germline V gene. The J segment lost 2 bases and the V segment lost 5 bases, leaving 3 bases of the junction unmatched.

The chain couples TRBV6-5 to TRBJ2-1, with TRBD2 matching over 9 bases. CDR1 is MNHEY, CDR2 SVGAGI, per germline. CDR3 length: 12 residues. V lost 5 bases to trimming and J lost 13 bases; unmatched junction nucleotides: 6. The CDR3 DNA is TGTGCCAGCAGTCTCCCGGGACTAGCTCAGTTCTTC. It specifies CASSLPGLAQFF.

This chain connects TRBV4-2 to TRBJ2-7; 10 nucleotides match TRBD2. Germline values: CDR1 LGHNA, CDR2 YNFKEQ. The CDR3 contains 17 residues. Trimming at V came to 1 base and at J to 5 bases, leaving 11 bases not matched to a gene. CDR3 sequence: CASSQGSSGRAVDEQYF. CDR3 DNA sequence: TGTGCCAGCAGCCAAGGGTCCAGCGGGAGGGCCGTCGACGAGCAGTACTTC.

This clone was found a few times. The chain links TRBV5-4 to TRBJ1-3; TRBD1 might be the D (5 bases). The CDR3 is made up of 17 amino acids. Trimming cost V 0 bases and J 2 bases, with 15 bases left between them. In germline, CDR1 is SGHNT, CDR2 YYREEE (reference sequence). In DNA form, the CDR3 reads TGTGCCAGCAGCTTGGGGGGCAGTCGGCGGACTGGAAACACCATATATTTT. This translates into CASSLGGSRRTGNTIYF.

The genes are TRBV5-1 and TRBJ2-7; 13 bases line up with TRBD2. From germline, CDR1 is SGHRS and CDR2 YFSETQ. The CDR3 is 16 residues long. The V segment lost 4 bases and the J segment 0 bases; nucleotides outside the gene matches: 4. CDR3: CASSEGLAGPSYEQYF. The CDR3 DNA follows: TGCGCCAGCAGCGAGGGACTAGCGGGACCCTCCTACGAGCAGTACTTC.

V is TRBV29-1 and J is TRBJ2-2, with TRBD1 matching over 8 bases. This CDR3 spans 15 amino acids. In germline, CDR1 is SQVTM, CDR2 ANQGSEA. V gave up 7 bases and J gave up 5 bases; unmatched junction bases: 12. The CDR3 region is CSGRTGIDWTGELFF. The DNA for the CDR3 is TGCAGCGGGAGGACAGGGATCGATTGGACCGGGGAGCTGTTTTTT.

The chain employs TRBV6-4 and TRBJ1-1, with D maybe TRBD1 (6 bases). The ends were cut back, 3 bases at V and 2 bases at J, with 10 bases in the middle. CDR3 length: 14 residues. Germline V gives CDR1 MRHNA, CDR2 SNTAGT. CDR3 sequence (DNA): TGTGCCAGCAGTGAGTCGACAGGAAACACTGAAGCTTTCTTT. Its translation: CASSESTGNTEAFF.

This sequence joins TRBV2 and TRBJ1-1; the D gene is possibly TRBD1 (5 bases). This CDR3 contains 16 residues. Per the germline V gene, CDR1 is SNHLY and CDR2 is FYNNEI. Trimming stripped 6 bases from V and 4 bases from J, with 21 bases between. For the CDR3, the DNA is TGTGCCAGCAGCGCCTCCCCGGGACTCAGTCGCACTGAAGCTTTCTTT. Protein: CASSASPGLSRTEAFF.

This clone was picked up a small number of times. DNA of the CDR3: TGCGCCAGCAGCTTGGCCGGGTTCCCCACAGATACGCAGTATTTT. It encodes CASSLAGFPTDTQYF. V usage is TRBV5-1 and J usage is TRBJ2-3; D is uncertain. Germline CDR1 and CDR2: SGHRS and YFSETQ. The CDR3 has 15 amino acids. V gave up 0 bases and J gave up 2 bases, with 10 bases separating them.

The chain uses TRBV28 and TRBJ2-3, with D maybe TRBD2 (5 bases). Trimming removed 5 bases from V and 7 bases from J, with 10 bases in between. This CDR3 has 12 residues. CDR1 is MDHEN and CDR2 is SYDVKM in the germline V gene. CDR3 DNA sequence: TGTGCCAGCAGTCTCGACTACTATACGCAGTATTTT. This gives the protein CASSLDYYTQYF. Full variable domain (missing parts from reference TRBV28 and TRBJ2-3): DVKVTQSSRYLVKRTGEKVFLECVQDMDHENMFWYRQDPGLGLRLIYFSYDVKMKEKGDIPEGYSVSREKKERFSLILESASTNQTSMYLCASSLDYYTQYFGPGTRLTVL.

This clone was seen only a few times. J is TRBJ1-1 and V is TRBV7-2, with D possibly being TRBD1 (5 bases). V lost 5 bases and J 6 bases, leaving 22 bases between the germline ends. The CDR3 spans 16 residues. CDR1 is SGHTA and CDR2 is FQGNSA in the germline V gene. The CDR3 sequence: CASSQLPLGPGAEAFF. The CDR3 region has the DNA TGTGCCAGCAGCCAATTACCCCTGGGGCCTGGCGCTGAAGCTTTCTTT.

The chain employs TRBV7-8 and TRBJ1-2; 11 bases line up with TRBD1. V gave up 4 bases and J gave up 6 bases; unmatched junction bases: 4. The CDR3 runs 14 residues. Germline CDR1 reads SGHVS; CDR2 reads FQNEAQ. CDR3 bases: TGTGCCAGCAGCTCGGACAGGGGGCATGATGGCTACACCTTC. Translation gives CASSSDRGHDGYTF. Together with reference TRBV7-8 and TRBJ1-2, the CDR3 gives the full variable domain: GAGVSQSPRYKVAKRGQDVALRCDPISGHVSLFWYQQALGQGPEFLTYFQNEAQLDKSGLPSDRFFAERPEGSVSTLKIQRTQQEDSAVYLCASSSDRGHDGYTFGSGTRLTVV.

The chain uses TRBV4-2 and TRBJ1-1, with a tentative D call TRBD1 (6 bases). From germline, CDR1 is LGHNA and CDR2 YNFKEQ. The CDR3 covers 14 residues. The V gene lost 6 bases and the J gene lost 6 bases, with 17 bases spanning the gap. CDR3 region: CASRQDSSIPEAFF. The DNA for the CDR3 is TGTGCCAGCAGACAGGACAGCTCAATCCCTGAAGCTTTCTTT.

This clone was counted only a few times. The rearrangement joins TRBV21-1 to TRBJ2-1; the listed D gene, TRBD2, was not tested against the DNA. TRBV21-1 is an annotated pseudogene. CDR3 length: 23 residues. CDR3 sequence reads: CASSKSRRTSGRANLLPNNEQFF. The CDR3 DNA sequence: TGTGCCAGCAGCAAATCCCGCCGTACTAGCGGGAGGGCCAACCTACTACCAAACAATGAGCAGTTCTTC.

CDR3 loop: CASSARVTYGYTF. The CDR3 region has the DNA TGTGCCAGCAGCGCCAGGGTGACCTATGGCTACACCTTC. The chain links TRBV7-9 to TRBJ1-2; TRBD1 is a possible D gene (5 bases). The CDR3 has 13 residues. Trimming left V 5 bases short and J 4 bases short, with 11 bases between. In germline, CDR1 is SEHNR, CDR2 FQNEAQ (reference sequence). The full variable domain, its missing parts supplied by reference TRBV7-9 and TRBJ1-2, is DTGVSQNPRHKITKRGQNVTFRCDPISEHNRLYWYRQTLGQGPEFLTYFQNEAQLEKSRLLSDRFSAERPKGSFSTLEIQRTEQGDSAMYLCASSARVTYGYTFGSGTRLTVV.

This clone was counted a few times. The rearrangement uses TRBV10-1 and TRBJ2-1; TRBD2 matches at 10 bases. V shed 3 bases, J shed 8 bases, and the junction held 7 bases outside the gene matches. The germline V gene has CDR1 WNHNN and CDR2 SYGVQD (reference sequence). The CDR3 totals 15 residues. The CDR3 DNA reads as TGCGCCAGCAGTGATAGAAGCGGGAGGGTGGATGAGCAGTTCTTC. As protein: CASSDRSGRVDEQFF.

This clone was seen a few times. The chain is built from TRBV6-1 and TRBJ2-2, with a weak D call TRBD2 (5 bases). Trimming took off 2 bases at V and 3 bases at J, with 10 bases between the two ends. Germline CDR1 and CDR2: MNHNS and SASEGT. This CDR3 has 15 amino acids. The CDR3 DNA is TGTGCCAGCAGTGAAAGAGGGCCCTACACCGGGGAGCTGTTTTTT. It specifies CASSERGPYTGELFF.

This rearrangement joins TRBV4-1 to TRBJ1-1; 8 bases line up with TRBD1. Germline CDR1 reads MGHRA; CDR2 reads YSYEKL. This CDR3 has 15 residues. V dropped 4 bases and J dropped 9; count of bases not matched to a gene: 13. CDR3 in amino acids: CASSPNQDRVSKAFF. The CDR3 coding sequence is TGCGCCAGCAGCCCCAACCAGGACAGGGTATCCAAAGCTTTCTTT.

This chain links TRBV2 with TRBJ1-2, with 9 bases lining up with TRBD1. The CDR3 extends over 15 amino acids. Germline values: CDR1 SNHLY, CDR2 FYNNEI. Trimming removed 6 bases from V and 3 bases from J; junction bases left unmatched: 8. CDR3 sequence: CASRRTGASYYGYTF. In nucleotides, the CDR3 is TGTGCCAGCAGGAGGACAGGGGCCTCTTACTATGGCTACACCTTC.